This paragraph covers one T cell receptor (beta chain) sequence. Its target is not known. This record belongs to a study of CD8+CD57+ T cells in acquired aplastic anemia. Study findings and constraints: CD8+ Simpson's diversity in patients was not significantly different from that in controls.

According to the study, genomic DNA was the template for TCR beta VDJ and CDR3 profiling. TCRdb re-analysed the reads in MiXCR, keeping a single row per CDR3 protein. Here the sample spans hundreds of thousands of distinct CDR3 sequences, about a third being singletons. Sequencing involved patients with CD8+CD57+ cell expansion previously shown by flow cytometry. Every patient had severe acquired aplastic anemia. The TCR sequence derives from a human donor with aplastic anemia. Sequencing was carried out using sorted CD4+, CD8+, or CD8+CD57+ T cells (not recorded which) from PBMCs.

CDR3 nucleotide sequence: TGCGCCAGCAGAGAGAGCACCTATGGCTACACCTTC. As protein: CASRESTYGYTF. The rearrangement uses TRBV10-2 and TRBJ1-2; D remains ambiguous. This CDR3 is built from 12 residues. Trimming cost V 6 bases and J 4 bases, with 9 bases left between them. Germline lookup yields CDR1 WSHSY and CDR2 SAAADI.